A selection of T cell receptor beta chains follows, all from one sample in a study of cytomegalovirus exposure and HLA in healthy donors. Profiled with immunoSEQ multiplex PCR; TCRdb holds only in-frame clones, not every one. Altogether some 140,000 clones are present, 76% being singletons, with the ten largest covering around 3.1%. The specimen sequenced was PBMCs. The receptors were sampled from a man aged 35 to 55 in good health and CMV-seronegative. The CDR3 runs from the conserved cysteine through the conserved F or W. A D gene is named only where the DNA matches it firmly. Expanded clones get a size class; other rows say once, few or many, or leave the size out.

cdr3_nt,cdr3_aa,clone_size,v_call,cdr3_length,d_call,j_call
TGTGCCAGCAGCTTGTTCATTTTGACAGCCATGAACACTGAAGCTTTCTTT,CASSLFILTAMNTEAFF,many,TRBV5-6,17,-,TRBJ1-1
TGTGCCAGCAGCTTGGTAGAACAGGAGGGTTCCTACGAGCAGTACTTC,CASSLVEQEGSYEQYF,-,TRBV7-9,16,-,TRBJ2-7
TGTGCCAGCAGCTCCGGACAGGGCAGGAACTATGGCTACACCTTC,CASSSGQGRNYGYTF,-,TRBV7-9,15,TRBD1,TRBJ1-2
TGTGCCAGCAGCTTAGCGGCAGGGCGAGGCCAGCCCCAGCATTTT,CASSLAAGRGQPQHF,-,TRBV7-2,15,-,TRBJ1-5
TGTGCCAGCAGCTTAGCAGGGGGCACCTATGGCTACACCTTC,CASSLAGGTYGYTF,-,TRBV7-9,14,TRBD1,TRBJ1-2
TGTGCCAGCGCGGATTTGGGGGCTTATGGCTACACCTTC,CASADLGAYGYTF,-,TRBV5-4,13,-,TRBJ1-2
TGTGCCAGCAGCTTATTCCTGGAGGGCCCCCACGAGCAGTACTTC,CASSLFLEGPHEQYF,-,TRBV7-2,15,-,TRBJ2-7
TGTGCCAGCTCACCCGGGACTAGCGGGAGCTACGAGCAGTACTTC,CASSPGTSGSYEQYF,-,TRBV18,15,TRBD2,TRBJ2-7
TGTGCCAGCAGCCCAAGCCTGACAGGAGCGAGTGAAAAACTGTTTTTT,CASSPSLTGASEKLFF,-,TRBV7-9,16,-,TRBJ1-4
TGTGCCATCAGTGAGTCGGGAAAGGGGAATTCACCCCTCCACTTT,CAISESGKGNSPLHF,-,TRBV10-3,15,-,TRBJ1-6
TGTGCCAGCTCGCGAACTAGCGGGCCCACAGATACGCAGTATTTT,CASSRTSGPTDTQYF,-,TRBV18,15,TRBD2,TRBJ2-3
TGTGCCAGTAGTATCATGCCAGACACTGAAGCTTTCTTT,CASSIMPDTEAFF,-,TRBV19,13,-,TRBJ1-1
TGTGCCAGCAGCCGACAGGGGACTAATGAAAAACTGTTTTTT,CASSRQGTNEKLFF,-,TRBV7-9,14,TRBD1,TRBJ1-4
TGTGCCAGCAGCTTAGCCCAGGGACAGGACTACGAGCAGTACTTC,CASSLAQGQDYEQYF,-,TRBV7-9,15,TRBD1,TRBJ2-7
TGTGCCAGCTCCCAGGGCCCCAGCTACACAGATACGCAGTATTTT,CASSQGPSYTDTQYF,-,TRBV18,15,-,TRBJ2-3
TGCGCCAGCAGCCAAGAAGGGACAGGAACCTACGAGCAGTACTTC,CASSQEGTGTYEQYF,-,TRBV4-3,15,TRBD1,TRBJ2-7
TGCGCCAGCAGCTCCCATCTAGCGGAGCAAGAGACCCAGTACTTC,CASSSHLAEQETQYF,-,TRBV5-1,15,TRBD2,TRBJ2-5
TGTGCCAGCAGCGTAGGTGCTAGCGGGGGGGCCTCTGAGACCCAGTACTTC,CASSVGASGGASETQYF,-,TRBV9,17,TRBD2,TRBJ2-5
TGTGCCAGCAGTGAAGCGGCGGGTCGGCGGGAGACAGATACGCAGTATTTT,CASSEAAGRRETDTQYF,-,TRBV6-1,17,TRBD2,TRBJ2-3
TGCGCCAGCAGCTTGGGGGGCAGGGAAGCTTTCTTT,CASSLGGREAFF,-,TRBV5-1,12,-,TRBJ1-1